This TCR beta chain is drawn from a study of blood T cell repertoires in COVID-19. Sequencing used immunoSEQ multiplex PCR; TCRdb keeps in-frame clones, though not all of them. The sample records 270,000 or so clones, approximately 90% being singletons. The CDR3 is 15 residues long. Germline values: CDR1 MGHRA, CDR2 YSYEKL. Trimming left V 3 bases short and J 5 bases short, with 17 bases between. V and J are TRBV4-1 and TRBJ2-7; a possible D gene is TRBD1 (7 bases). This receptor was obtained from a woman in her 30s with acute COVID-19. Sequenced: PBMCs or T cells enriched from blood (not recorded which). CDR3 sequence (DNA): TGCGCCAGCAGCCACTCCTTTCAGGGGGGCGACGAGCAGTACTTC. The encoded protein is CASSHSFQGGDEQYF.